Each of the 21 T cell receptor beta chains below was sequenced from the same sample in a study of T cell repertoires in cytomegalovirus infection. TCRdb processed the reads anew with MiXCR; each CDR3 protein has one entry. The table has 510,000 or so distinct CDR3 sequences, approximately 26% seen once; the top ten hold about 13%. Sequencing was done on a sample of PBMCs. These receptors originate from a human donor in good health (CMV status not recorded). Some clones in this sample may be carry-over from other donors' samples.

This clonotype was observed a handful of times. The J gene is TRBJ1-1, the V gene TRBV12-3 or TRBV12-4; a possible D gene is TRBD1 (5 bases). The CDR3 length is 14 residues. Trimming stripped 4 bases from V and 3 bases from J, with 12 bases between. This CDR3 is CASSSGLGDTEAFF. The CDR3 DNA reads TGTGCCAGCAGTTCGGGACTTGGGGACACTGAAGCTTTCTTT.

This clonotype was recorded a few times. The V and J genes are TRBV19 and TRBJ1-2; D remains unclear. With 5 bases removed from V and 2 bases from J, the gap between germline ends came to 18 bases. The CDR3 spans 16 residues. Germline CDR1 reads LNHDA; CDR2 reads SQIVND (reference sequence). CDR3 coding DNA: TGTGCCAGTAGTGTTCGGGGAGGGAGAGACAACTATGGCTACACCTTC. It translates to CASSVRGGRDNYGYTF.

This chain connects TRBV9 to TRBJ2-4; D possibly corresponds to TRBD2 (5 bases). Germline loops: CDR1 SGDLS, CDR2 YYNGEE. This CDR3 contains 13 residues. Trimming stripped 3 bases from V and 6 bases from J, with 10 bases between. The CDR3: CASSEGSANIQYF. CDR3 nucleotides: TGTGCCAGCAGCGAGGGTAGCGCAAACATTCAGTACTTC.

This clonotype turned up a few times. In DNA, the CDR3 is TGTGCCAGTATCCCGGAGGAGAGGGCCGGTGGCTACACCTTC. This codes for CASIPEERAGGYTF. The chain has TRBV19 and TRBJ1-2; no definite D call. Germline CDR1 and CDR2: LNHDA and SQIVND (reference sequence). The length of the CDR3 is 14 residues. The germline V and J ends were trimmed by 7 bases and 7 bases, with 19 bases remaining between them. Supplemented by reference TRBV19 and TRBJ1-2, the full variable domain reads DGGITQSPKYLFRKEGQNVTLSCEQNLNHDAMYWYRQDPGQGLRLIYYSQIVNDFQKGDIAEGYSVSREKKESFPLTVTSAQKNPTAFYLCASIPEERAGGYTFGSGTRLTVV.

The V and J genes are TRBV30 and TRBJ2-3; D is perhaps TRBD2 (6 bases). The germline gives CDR1 GTSNPN, CDR2 SVGIG (reference sequence). The CDR3 runs 14 residues. Trimming took 2 bases from V and 6 from J, leaving 15 bases between them. CDR3 amino acids: CAWSKSGWRDTQYF. CDR3 in DNA: TGTGCCTGGAGTAAAAGCGGGTGGAGGGATACGCAGTATTTT. Full variable domain (remainder filled in from reference TRBV30 and TRBJ2-3): SQTIHQWPATLVQPVGSPLSLECTVEGTSNPNLYWYRQAAGRGLQLLFYSVGIGQISSEVPQNLSASRPQDRQFILSSKKLLLSDSGFYLCAWSKSGWRDTQYFGPGTRLTVL.

This clonotype has at least ten counts. The chain combines TRBV6-6 with TRBJ1-5; the D gene is possibly TRBD1 (5 bases). Looked up from germline, CDR1 is MNHNY and CDR2 is SVGAGI (reference sequence). The CDR3 extends over 15 amino acids. Trimming removed 4 bases at V and 1 base at J, with 11 bases between. CDR3 region: CASSFGQGSNQPQHF. CDR3 DNA: TGTGCCAGCAGTTTTGGTCAGGGAAGCAATCAGCCCCAGCATTTT.

The V call is TRBV7-6, the J call TRBJ2-2; D is uncertain. V lost 3 bases and J 2 bases, leaving 10 bases between the germline ends. Germline CDR1 and CDR2: SGHVS and FNYEAQ. The CDR3 runs to 15 residues. The CDR3 protein is CASSLRKGNTGELFF. The DNA of the CDR3 is TGTGCCAGCAGCTTGAGAAAGGGAAACACCGGGGAGCTGTTTTTT.

CDR3 sequence: CASSFAGTGNTEAFF. For the CDR3, the DNA is TGCGCCAGCAGCTTCGCCGGGACAGGGAACACTGAAGCTTTCTTT. This sequence joins TRBV5-1 and TRBJ1-1; 8 bases agree with TRBD1. V trimming: 2 bases; J trimming: 1 base; junction bases outside the gene matches: 4. CDR1 SGHRS and CDR2 YFSETQ come from the germline V gene. CDR3 size: 15 residues.

This clonotype showed up just a few times. The chain couples TRBV28 to TRBJ1-5; 9 bases map to TRBD1. Germline V CDR1 and CDR2: MDHEN, SYDVKM. The CDR3 length is 14 residues. The ends lost 2 bases at V and 8 bases at J; junction bases unmatched: 4. The CDR3 sequence is CASSLGGQGKPQHF. The CDR3 nucleotides are TGTGCCAGCAGTTTAGGGGGACAGGGTAAGCCCCAGCATTTT.

V is TRBV29-1 and J is TRBJ2-5; D gene uncertain. The V gene lost 5 bases and the J gene lost 4 bases, with 8 bases spanning the gap. The CDR3 contains 11 residues. CDR1 is SQVTM, CDR2 ANQGSEA, per germline. CDR3 DNA: TGCAGCGTTACTGAGTTAGAGACCCAGTACTTC. Its translation: CSVTELETQYF.

In regard to this clonotype: A much larger clone differs from this one at a single base, so this may be a read error. V gene TRBV5-4 combines with J gene TRBJ2-1; 13 nucleotides match TRBD2. CDR3 length: 15 residues. Germline trimming cut 4 bases from V and 8 bases from J; bases unmatched to any gene: 6. Germline lookup yields CDR1 SGHNT and CDR2 YYREEE (reference sequence). CDR3 coding DNA: TGTGCCAGCAGCCCCGGGACTAGCGGGAACTATGAGCAGTTCTTC. Translating it yields CASSPGTSGNYEQFF.

J is TRBJ2-7 and V is TRBV7-8; D perhaps matches TRBD1 (5 bases). The ends were cut back, 2 bases at V and 4 bases at J, with 12 bases in the middle. The CDR3 length is 14 residues. Germline-derived CDR1 and CDR2 are SGHVS and FQNEAQ. CDR3 sequence (DNA): TGTGCCAGCAGCTTATATCGGACACTGTACGAGCAGTACTTC. Translated, it gives CASSLYRTLYEQYF. The full variable domain, completed using reference TRBV7-8 and TRBJ2-7, is GAGVSQSPRYKVAKRGQDVALRCDPISGHVSLFWYQQALGQGPEFLTYFQNEAQLDKSGLPSDRFFAERPEGSVSTLKIQRTQQEDSAVYLCASSLYRTLYEQYFGPGTRLTVT.

The sample holds a few counts of this clonotype. DNA for the CDR3: TGCAGTGCCCTAGGGGGGGCGGGAGCAAGGTCCTACGAGCAGTACTTC. Its translation is CSALGGAGARSYEQYF. This sequence joins TRBV20-1 and TRBJ2-7; weak D call: TRBD2 (7 bases). The CDR3 has 16 amino acids. The germline V and J ends were trimmed by 6 bases and 1 base, with 22 bases remaining between them. The germline gives CDR1 DFQATT, CDR2 SNEGSKA (reference sequence).

V is TRBV24-1 and J is TRBJ2-3, with 9 nucleotides matching TRBD2. Germline trimming cut 6 bases from V and 2 bases from J; bases unmatched to any gene: 5. CDR1 and CDR2 (germline): KGHDR, SFDVKD. The CDR3 has 15 residues. DNA of the CDR3: TGTGCCACCAGTCCCAGCGGGAGGACCACAGATACGCAGTATTTT. Its protein product is CATSPSGRTTDTQYF.

The J gene is TRBJ2-2, the V gene TRBV5-1, with D hard to call. The CDR3 contains 16 residues. CDR1 is SGHRS, CDR2 YFSETQ, per germline. V was pared by 0 bases and J by 1 base, with 10 bases between. The CDR3 is CASSLGPAMNTGELFF. The CDR3 DNA reads TGCGCCAGCAGCTTGGGGCCGGCGATGAACACCGGGGAGCTGTTTTTT. Variable domain in full (rest from reference TRBV5-1 and TRBJ2-2): KAGVTQTPRYLIKTRGQQVTLSCSPISGHRSVSWYQQTPGQGLQFLFEYFSETQRNKGNFPGRFSGRQFSNSRSEMNVSTLELGDSALYLCASSLGPAMNTGELFFGEGSRLTVL.

This clonotype was counted a few times. The CDR3 DNA sequence: TGCGCCAGTTCACCCCTAGCGGGAGAGGTCTCCTACAATGAGCAGTTCTTC. Translated: CASSPLAGEVSYNEQFF. The chain joins TRBV5-1 to TRBJ2-1, with 10 bases aligning to TRBD2. The germline V gene encodes CDR1 SGHRS and CDR2 YFSETQ. The ends lost 8 bases at V and 0 bases at J; junction bases unmatched: 11. CDR3 length: 17 residues. The full variable domain, completed using reference TRBV5-1 and TRBJ2-1, is KAGVTQTPRYLIKTRGQQVTLSCSPISGHRSVSWYQQTPGQGLQFLFEYFSETQRNKGNFPGRFSGRQFSNSRSEMNVSTLELGDSALYLCASSPLAGEVSYNEQFFGPGTRLTVL.

The genes are TRBV11-2 and TRBJ2-3, with TRBD2 as a possible D gene (5 bases). Germline V gives CDR1 SGHAT, CDR2 FQNNGV. The ends were cut back, 0 bases at V and 2 bases at J, with 12 bases in the middle. The CDR3 is 16 amino acids. This chain's CDR3 is CASSLDARVYTDTQYF. CDR3 DNA sequence: TGTGCCAGCAGCTTAGATGCGCGGGTCTACACAGATACGCAGTATTTT.

This clonotype has just a few counts. The genes are TRBV12-3 or TRBV12-4 and TRBJ2-3; 8 bases line up with TRBD2. V shed 5 bases and J 4 bases; nucleotides not matched to a gene: 5. The CDR3 length is 14 residues. In DNA form, the CDR3 reads TGTGCCAGCAGTCAGAGCGGGAGCTCAGATACGCAGTATTTT. Protein sequence: CASSQSGSSDTQYF.

This chain links TRBV2 with TRBJ2-1, with TRBD2 matching 11 bases. The V segment lost 6 bases and the J segment 5 bases; nucleotides outside the gene matches: 3. Germline V CDR1 and CDR2: SNHLY, FYNNEI. This CDR3 is 14 amino acids long. The CDR3 coding sequence is TGTGCCAGCAGGGAACTAGCGGGAGACAATGAGCAGTTCTTC. It translates to CASRELAGDNEQFF.

This clonotype was observed at least ten times. The J gene is TRBJ2-1, the V gene TRBV12-3 or TRBV12-4; either TRBD1 or TRBD2 may supply D (5 bases each). V lost 5 bases and J 7 bases, leaving 18 bases between the germline ends. This CDR3 is 15 amino acids long. CDR3 sequence: CASSLGVASVNEQFF. Written as DNA, the CDR3 is TGTGCCAGCAGTCTGGGGGTAGCCAGCGTTAATGAGCAGTTCTTC.

V usage is TRBV20-1 and J usage is TRBJ1-4; D gene unclear. CDR1 is DFQATT and CDR2 is SNEGSKA in the germline V gene (reference sequence). The CDR3 runs 15 residues. The V end was cut by 3 bases, the J end by 8 bases, with 19 bases between. CDR3 DNA: TGCAGTGCTAGTGGCTCCGGGGTGCGAGAGGAAAAACTGTTTTTT. Protein sequence: CSASGSGVREEKLFF.